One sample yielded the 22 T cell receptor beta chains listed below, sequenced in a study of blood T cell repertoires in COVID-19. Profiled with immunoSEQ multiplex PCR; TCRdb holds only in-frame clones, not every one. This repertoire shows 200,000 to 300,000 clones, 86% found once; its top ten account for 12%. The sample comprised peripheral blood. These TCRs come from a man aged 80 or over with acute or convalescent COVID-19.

The CDR3 sequence is CASSFSGGNQPQHF. CDR3 DNA sequence: TGCGCCAGCAGCTTCTCGGGAGGGAATCAGCCCCAGCATTTT. The chain couples TRBV5-1 to TRBJ1-5; unclear D gene. This CDR3 has 14 amino acids. Trimming left V 2 bases short and J 4 bases short, with 10 bases between. The germline V gene has CDR1 SGHRS and CDR2 YFSETQ.

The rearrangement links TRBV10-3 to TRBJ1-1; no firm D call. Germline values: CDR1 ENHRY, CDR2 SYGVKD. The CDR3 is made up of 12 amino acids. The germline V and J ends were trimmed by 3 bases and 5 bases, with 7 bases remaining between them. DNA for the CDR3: TGTGCCATCAGTGAACCAGGAACTGAAGCTTTCTTT. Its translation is CAISEPGTEAFF.

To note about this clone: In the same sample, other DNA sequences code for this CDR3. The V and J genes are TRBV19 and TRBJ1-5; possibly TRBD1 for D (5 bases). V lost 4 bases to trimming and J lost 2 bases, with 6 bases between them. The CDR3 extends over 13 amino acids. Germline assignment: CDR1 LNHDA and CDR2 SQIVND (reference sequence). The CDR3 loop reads CASSSRGNQPQHF. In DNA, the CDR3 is TGTGCCAGTAGTAGCAGGGGCAATCAGCCCCAGCATTTT.

The CDR3 protein is CASSADFGELFF. In DNA, the CDR3 is TGTGCCAGCAGCGCGGATTTCGGGGAGCTGTTTTTT. This sequence joins TRBV6-4 and TRBJ2-2; D is unclear. The CDR3 has 12 amino acids. Germline CDR1 is MRHNA and CDR2 is SNTAGT. The germline V and J ends were trimmed by 6 bases and 7 bases, with 9 bases remaining between them.

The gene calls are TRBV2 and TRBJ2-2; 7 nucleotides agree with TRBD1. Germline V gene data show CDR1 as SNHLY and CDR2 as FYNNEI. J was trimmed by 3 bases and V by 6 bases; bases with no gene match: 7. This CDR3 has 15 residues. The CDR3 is CASRVTGSDTGELFF. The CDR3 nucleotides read TGTGCCAGCAGGGTGACAGGGAGTGACACCGGGGAGCTGTTTTTT. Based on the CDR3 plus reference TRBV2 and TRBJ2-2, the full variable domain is EPEVTQTPSHQVTQMGQEVILRCVPISNHLYFYWYRQILGQKVEFLVSFYNNEISEKSEIFDDQFSVERPDGSNFTLKIRSTKLEDSAMYFCASRVTGSDTGELFFGEGSRLTVL.

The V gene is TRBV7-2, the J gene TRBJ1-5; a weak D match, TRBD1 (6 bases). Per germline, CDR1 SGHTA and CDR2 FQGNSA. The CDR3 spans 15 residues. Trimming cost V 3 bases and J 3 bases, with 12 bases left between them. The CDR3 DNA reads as TGTGCCAGCAGCTTGCAACAGGGCTTCAATCAGCCCCAGCATTTT. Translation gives CASSLQQGFNQPQHF. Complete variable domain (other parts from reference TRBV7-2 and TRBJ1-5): GAGVSQSPSNKVTEKGKDVELRCDPISGHTALYWYRQSLGQGLEFLIYFQGNSAPDKSGLPSDRFSAERTGGSVSTLTIQRTQQEDSAVYLCASSLQQGFNQPQHFGDGTRLSIL.

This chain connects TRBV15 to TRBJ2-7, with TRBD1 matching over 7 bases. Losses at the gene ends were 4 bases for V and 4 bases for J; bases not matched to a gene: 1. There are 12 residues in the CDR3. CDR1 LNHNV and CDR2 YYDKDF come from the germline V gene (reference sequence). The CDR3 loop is CATSTDRYEQYF. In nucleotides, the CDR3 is TGTGCCACCAGCACGGACAGGTACGAGCAGTACTTC. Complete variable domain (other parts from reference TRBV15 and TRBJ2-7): DAMVIQNPRYQVTQFGKPVTLSCSQTLNHNVMYWYQQKSSQAPKLLFHYYDKDFNNEADTPDNFQSRRPNTSFCFLDIRSPGLGDTAMYLCATSTDRYEQYFGPGTRLTVT.

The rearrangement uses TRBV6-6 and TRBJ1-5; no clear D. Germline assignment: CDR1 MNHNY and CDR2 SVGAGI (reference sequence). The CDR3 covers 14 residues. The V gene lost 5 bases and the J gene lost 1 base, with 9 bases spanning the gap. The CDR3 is CASSGRLSNQPQHF. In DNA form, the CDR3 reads TGTGCCAGCAGTGGCAGACTAAGCAATCAGCCCCAGCATTTT.

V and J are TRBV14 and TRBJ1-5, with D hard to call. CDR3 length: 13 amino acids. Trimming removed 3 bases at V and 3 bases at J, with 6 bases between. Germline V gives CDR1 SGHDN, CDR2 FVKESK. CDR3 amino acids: CASSQGLNQPQHF. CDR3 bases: TGTGCCAGCAGCCAGGGCCTCAATCAGCCCCAGCATTTT. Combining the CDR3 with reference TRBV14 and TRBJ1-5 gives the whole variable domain EAGVTQFPSHSVIEKGQTVTLRCDPISGHDNLYWYRRVMGKEIKFLLHFVKESKQDESGMPNNRFLAERTGGTYSTLKVQPAELEDSGVYFCASSQGLNQPQHFGDGTRLSIL.

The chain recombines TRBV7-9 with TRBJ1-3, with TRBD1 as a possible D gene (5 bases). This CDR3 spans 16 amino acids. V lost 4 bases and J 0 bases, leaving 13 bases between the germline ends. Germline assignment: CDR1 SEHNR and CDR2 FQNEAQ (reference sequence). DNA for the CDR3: TGTGCCAGCAGCTGGTGGGGCGTCGGCTCTGGAAACACCATATATTTT. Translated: CASSWWGVGSGNTIYF.

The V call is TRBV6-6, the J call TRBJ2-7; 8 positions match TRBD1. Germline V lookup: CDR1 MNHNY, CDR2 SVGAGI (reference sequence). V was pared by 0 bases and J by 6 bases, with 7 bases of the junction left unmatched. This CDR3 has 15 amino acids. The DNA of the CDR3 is TGTGCCAGCAGTTACTCGCTCGGACAGGGAAGCGAGCAGTACTTC. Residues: CASSYSLGQGSEQYF.

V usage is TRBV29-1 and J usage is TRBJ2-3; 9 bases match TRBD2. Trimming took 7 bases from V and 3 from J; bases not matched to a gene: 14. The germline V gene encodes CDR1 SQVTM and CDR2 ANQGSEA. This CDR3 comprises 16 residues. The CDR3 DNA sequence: TGCAGCGCTGGGGCGCTCCTAGCGGGACTGACAGATACGCAGTATTTT. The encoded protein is CSAGALLAGLTDTQYF.

CDR3 coding DNA: TGTGCCAGCAGTTCTGACAGGGGACCTCTTGCCGAGCAGTACTTC. Translation gives CASSSDRGPLAEQYF. V usage is TRBV6-5 and J usage is TRBJ2-7; 8 bases are a match to TRBD1. J lost 6 bases, V lost 4 bases, and 11 bases had no gene match. Germline CDR1 MNHEY, CDR2 SVGAGI. This CDR3 region has 15 residues.

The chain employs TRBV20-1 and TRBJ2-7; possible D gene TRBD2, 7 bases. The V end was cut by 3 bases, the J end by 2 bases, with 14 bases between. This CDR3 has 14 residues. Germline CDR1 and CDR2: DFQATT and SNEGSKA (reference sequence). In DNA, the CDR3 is TGCAGTGCTAGTAGTCGGCGGGGGCCCTACGAGCAGTACTTC. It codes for CSASSRRGPYEQYF.

This CDR3 reads CASSVRTGSDEQFF. CDR3 DNA: TGTGCCAGCAGTGTCCGGACAGGGTCGGATGAGCAGTTCTTC. J is TRBJ2-1 and V is TRBV7-9; TRBD1 aligns across 8 bases. Germline-derived CDR1 and CDR2 are SEHNR and FQNEAQ (reference sequence). V shed 6 bases, J shed 8 bases, and the junction held 9 bases outside the gene matches. There are 14 residues in the CDR3.

This chain's CDR3 is CASSEARASTDTQYF. DNA for the CDR3: TGTGCCAGCAGTGAAGCAAGAGCTAGCACAGATACGCAGTATTTT. The rearrangement uses TRBV6-1 and TRBJ2-3, with D uncertain. The germline V gene encodes CDR1 MNHNS and CDR2 SASEGT. CDR3 length equals 15 residues. Trimming pared 0 bases from V and 0 bases from J, leaving 7 bases between.

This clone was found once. In DNA form, the CDR3 reads TGTGCCAGCAGTGAGGAGCTCCCGGGGGCTAATGAAAAACTGTTTTTT. Translating it yields CASSEELPGANEKLFF. The chain combines TRBV2 with TRBJ1-4; TRBD1 is a possible D gene (5 bases). CDR3 length: 16 residues. Trimming stripped 3 bases from V and 3 bases from J, with 14 bases between. Germline lookup yields CDR1 SNHLY and CDR2 FYNNEI.

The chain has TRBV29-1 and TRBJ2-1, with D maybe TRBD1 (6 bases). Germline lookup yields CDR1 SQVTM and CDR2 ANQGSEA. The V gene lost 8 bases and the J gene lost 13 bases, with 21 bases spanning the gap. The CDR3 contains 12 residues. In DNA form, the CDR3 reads TGCAGCATTCAGACTCAGGGGATACAACAGTTCTTC. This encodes CSIQTQGIQQFF.

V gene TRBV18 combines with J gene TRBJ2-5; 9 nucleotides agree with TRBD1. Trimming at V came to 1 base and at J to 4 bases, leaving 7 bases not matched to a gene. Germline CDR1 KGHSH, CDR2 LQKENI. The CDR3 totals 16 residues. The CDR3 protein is CASSPQGTGWRETQYF. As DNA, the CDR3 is TGTGCCAGCTCACCACAAGGGACAGGGTGGCGAGAGACCCAGTACTTC.

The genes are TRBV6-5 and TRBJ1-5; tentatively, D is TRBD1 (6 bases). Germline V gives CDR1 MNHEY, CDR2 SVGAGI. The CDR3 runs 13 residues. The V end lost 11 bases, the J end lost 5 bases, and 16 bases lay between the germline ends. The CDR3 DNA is TGTGCCGGTGGGACACTCCTTCATCAGCCCCAGCATTTT. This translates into CAGGTLLHQPQHF.

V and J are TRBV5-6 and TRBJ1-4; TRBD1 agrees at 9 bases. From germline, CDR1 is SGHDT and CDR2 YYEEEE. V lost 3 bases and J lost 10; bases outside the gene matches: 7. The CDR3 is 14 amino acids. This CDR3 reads CASSSRDRVGKLFF. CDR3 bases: TGTGCCAGCAGCTCACGGGACAGGGTCGGAAAACTGTTTTTT.

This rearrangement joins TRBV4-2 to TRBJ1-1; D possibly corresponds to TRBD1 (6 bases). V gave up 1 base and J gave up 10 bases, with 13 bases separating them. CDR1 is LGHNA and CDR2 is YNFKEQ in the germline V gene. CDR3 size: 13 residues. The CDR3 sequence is CASSQGGGEPAFF. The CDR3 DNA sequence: TGTGCCAGCAGCCAAGGAGGGGGAGAACCAGCTTTCTTT.